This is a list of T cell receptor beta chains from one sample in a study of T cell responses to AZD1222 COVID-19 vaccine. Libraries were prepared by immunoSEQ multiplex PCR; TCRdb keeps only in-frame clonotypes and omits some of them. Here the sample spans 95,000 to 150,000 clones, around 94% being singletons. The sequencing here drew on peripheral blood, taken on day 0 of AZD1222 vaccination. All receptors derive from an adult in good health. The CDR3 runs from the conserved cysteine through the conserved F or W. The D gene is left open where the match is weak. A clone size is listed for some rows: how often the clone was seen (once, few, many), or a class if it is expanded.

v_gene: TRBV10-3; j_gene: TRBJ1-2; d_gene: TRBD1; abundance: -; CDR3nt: TGTGCCATCAGTGCACAGGGGCAGGGGGATGGCTACACCTTC; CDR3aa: CAISAQGQGDGYTF
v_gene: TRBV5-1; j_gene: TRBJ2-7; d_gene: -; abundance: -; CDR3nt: TGCGCCAGCAGCCTTAGCCACAGCTCCTACGAGCAGTACTTC; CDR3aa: CASSLSHSSYEQYF
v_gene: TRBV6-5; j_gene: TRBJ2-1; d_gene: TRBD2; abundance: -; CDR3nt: TGTGCCAGCAGTTCCCTTAGCGGGGGGCACAATGAGCAGTTCTTC; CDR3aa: CASSSLSGGHNEQFF
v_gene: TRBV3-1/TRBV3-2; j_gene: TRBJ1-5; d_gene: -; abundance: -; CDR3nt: TGTGCCAGCAGCCAAGGGGGTATCGGTAGTCAGCCCCAGCATTTT; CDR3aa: CASSQGGIGSQPQHF
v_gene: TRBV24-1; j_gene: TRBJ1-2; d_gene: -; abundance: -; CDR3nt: TGTGCCACCAGTGATCTGGACATACCACCGAGTGGCTACACCTTC; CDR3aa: CATSDLDIPPSGYTF
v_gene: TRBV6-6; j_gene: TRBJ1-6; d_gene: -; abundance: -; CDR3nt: TGTGCCAGCATCGGGCAGTATAATTCACCCCTCCACTTT; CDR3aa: CASIGQYNSPLHF
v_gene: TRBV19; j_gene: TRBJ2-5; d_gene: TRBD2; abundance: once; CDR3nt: TGTGCCAGTAGCCCACTAGCGGGGGGGCCGGAGACCCAGTACTTC; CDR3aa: CASSPLAGGPETQYF
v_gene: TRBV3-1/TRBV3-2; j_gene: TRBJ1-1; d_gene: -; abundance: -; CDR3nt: TGTGCCAGCAGCCAGACAGGTATGAACACTGAAGCTTTCTTT; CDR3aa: CASSQTGMNTEAFF
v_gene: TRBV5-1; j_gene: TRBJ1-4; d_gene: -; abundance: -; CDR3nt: TGCGCCAGCAGCCGTTGGACAGCAACTAATGAAAAACTGTTTTTT; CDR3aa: CASSRWTATNEKLFF
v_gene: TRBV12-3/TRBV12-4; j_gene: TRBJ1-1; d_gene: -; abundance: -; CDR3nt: TGTGCCAGCAGTTTTAGTCCCGGCACTGAAGCTTTCTTT; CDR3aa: CASSFSPGTEAFF
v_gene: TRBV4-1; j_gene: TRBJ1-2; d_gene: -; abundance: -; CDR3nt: TGCGCCAGCAGCCAAGGATACCGGGACACCTATGGCTACACCTTC; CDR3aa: CASSQGYRDTYGYTF
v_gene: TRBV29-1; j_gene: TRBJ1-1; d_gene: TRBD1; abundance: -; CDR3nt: TGCAGCACCTCCCGGGACAGTCAATTGAACACTGAAGCTTTCTTT; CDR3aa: CSTSRDSQLNTEAFF
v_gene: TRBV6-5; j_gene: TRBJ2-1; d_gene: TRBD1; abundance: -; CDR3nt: TGTGCCAGCAGTTACTCGACAGGACAGGGGATCAATGAGCAGTTCTTC; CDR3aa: CASSYSTGQGINEQFF
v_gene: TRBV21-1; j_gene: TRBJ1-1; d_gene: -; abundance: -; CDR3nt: TGTGCCAGCAGCAAACTCCGGTACACTGAAGCTTTCTTT; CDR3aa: CASSKLRYTEAFF
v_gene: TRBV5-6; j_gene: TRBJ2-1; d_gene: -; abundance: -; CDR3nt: TGTGCCAGCAGCTTGGGTTCCTTCAGGCCCTACAATGAGCAGTTCTTC; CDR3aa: CASSLGSFRPYNEQFF
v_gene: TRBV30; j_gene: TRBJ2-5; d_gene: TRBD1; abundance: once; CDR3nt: TGTGCCTGGAGCATAGGACAGGGGGGGGAAGAGACCCAGTACTTC; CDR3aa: CAWSIGQGGEETQYF
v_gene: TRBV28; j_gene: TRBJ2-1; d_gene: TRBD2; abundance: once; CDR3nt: TGTGCCAGCAGTAGGTACGGACTTGATAGCGGGACTGAGCAGTTCTTC; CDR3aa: CASSRYGLDSGTEQFF
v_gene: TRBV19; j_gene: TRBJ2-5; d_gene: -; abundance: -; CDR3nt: TGTGCCAGTAGTATCGGGACCCGATGGGGCCAAGAGACCCAGTACTTC; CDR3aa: CASSIGTRWGQETQYF
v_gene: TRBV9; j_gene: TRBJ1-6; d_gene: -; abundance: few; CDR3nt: TGTGCCAGCAGCGGGACAGATCATAATTCACCCCTCCACTTT; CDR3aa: CASSGTDHNSPLHF
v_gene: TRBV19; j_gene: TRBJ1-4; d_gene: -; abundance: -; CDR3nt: TGTGCCAGTAGTATGGGCCAGGGGAGATTTACTAATGAAAAACTGTTTTTT; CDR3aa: CASSMGQGRFTNEKLFF
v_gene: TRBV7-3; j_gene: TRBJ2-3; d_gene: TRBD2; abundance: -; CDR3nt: TGTGCCAGCAGCCGGGGACTAGCCTTCACAGATACGCAGTATTTT; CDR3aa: CASSRGLAFTDTQYF
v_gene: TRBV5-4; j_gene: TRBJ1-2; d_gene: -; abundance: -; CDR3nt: TGTGCCAGCAGCTTGGAGTGGGCCCCGGGGTATGTCTACACCTTC; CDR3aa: CASSLEWAPGYVYTF
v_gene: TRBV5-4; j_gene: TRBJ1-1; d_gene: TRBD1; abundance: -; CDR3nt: TGTGCCAGCAGCCAACAGGGGTGGGACACTGAAGCTTTCTTT; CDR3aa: CASSQQGWDTEAFF
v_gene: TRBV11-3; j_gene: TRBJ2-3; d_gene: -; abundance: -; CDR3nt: TGTGCCAGCTCCCGGGGCCCCTCGGATACGCAGTATTTT; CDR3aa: CASSRGPSDTQYF
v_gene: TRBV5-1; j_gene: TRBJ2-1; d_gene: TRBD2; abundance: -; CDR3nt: TGCGCCAGCAGCCTTGGACTAGCTAACAATGAGCAGTTCTTC; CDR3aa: CASSLGLANNEQFF
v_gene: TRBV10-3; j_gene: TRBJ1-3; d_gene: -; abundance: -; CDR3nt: TGTGCCACCACGACACCAGGCTCTGGAAACACCATATATTTT; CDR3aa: CATTTPGSGNTIYF
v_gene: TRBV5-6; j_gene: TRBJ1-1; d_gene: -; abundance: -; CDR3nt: TGTGCCAGCAGCTTCCTTGTCAGGCCAGACACTGAAGCTTTCTTT; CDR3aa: CASSFLVRPDTEAFF
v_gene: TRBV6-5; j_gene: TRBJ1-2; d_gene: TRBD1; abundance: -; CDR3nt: TGTGCCAGCAGTTACGACAGGGGGTTGGGCTACACCTTC; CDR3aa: CASSYDRGLGYTF
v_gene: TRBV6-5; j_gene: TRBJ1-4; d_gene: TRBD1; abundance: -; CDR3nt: TGTGCCAGCAGGCCCGGAGGGACAGGGGAACTGTTTTTT; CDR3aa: CASRPGGTGELFF
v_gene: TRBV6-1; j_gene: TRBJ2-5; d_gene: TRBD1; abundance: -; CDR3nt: TGTGCCAGCAGTGAAGGACAGGGGGGAAGAGAGACCCAGTACTTC; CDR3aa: CASSEGQGGRETQYF
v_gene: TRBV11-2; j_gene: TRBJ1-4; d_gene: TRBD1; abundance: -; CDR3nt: TGTGCCAGCAGCGCAACCGGGACAGGGGGTTTAGGTGAAAAACTGTTTTTT; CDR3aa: CASSATGTGGLGEKLFF
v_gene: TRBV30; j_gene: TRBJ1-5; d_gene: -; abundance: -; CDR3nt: TGTGCCTGGAGTTATACAGACAATCAGCCCCAGCATTTT; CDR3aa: CAWSYTDNQPQHF
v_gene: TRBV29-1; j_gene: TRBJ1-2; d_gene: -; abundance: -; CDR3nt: TGCAGCGTTGTGGGACCTACTACAGGGCTCGGTAACTATGGCTACACCTTC; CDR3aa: CSVVGPTTGLGNYGYTF
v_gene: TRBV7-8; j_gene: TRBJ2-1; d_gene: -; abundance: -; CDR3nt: TGTGCCAGCAGCTTAGAACTAGCCCCCTACAATGAGCAGTTCTTC; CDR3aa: CASSLELAPYNEQFF
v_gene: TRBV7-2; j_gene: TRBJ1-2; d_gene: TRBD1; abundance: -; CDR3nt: TGTGCCAGCAGCTCCCTCGACAGGGGCGACTATGGCTACACCTTC; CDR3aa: CASSSLDRGDYGYTF
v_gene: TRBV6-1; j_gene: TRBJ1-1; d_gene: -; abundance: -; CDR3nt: TGTGCCAGCAGTGAATACGACGGAAATGAAGCTTTCTTT; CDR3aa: CASSEYDGNEAFF
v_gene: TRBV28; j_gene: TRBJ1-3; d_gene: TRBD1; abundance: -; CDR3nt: TGTGCCAGCAGTTCACAGGGGGGTTCTGGAAACACCATATATTTT; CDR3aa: CASSSQGGSGNTIYF
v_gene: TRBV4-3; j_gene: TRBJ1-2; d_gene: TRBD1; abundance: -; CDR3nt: TGCGCCAGCAGCCCGCAGGGTGGGACAGGGGGTTATGGCTACACCTTC; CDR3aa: CASSPQGGTGGYGYTF
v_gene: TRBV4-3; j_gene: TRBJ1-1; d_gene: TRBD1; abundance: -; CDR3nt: TGCGCCAGCAGCCAACATTCAGGGGGCACTGAAGCTTTCTTT; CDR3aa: CASSQHSGGTEAFF
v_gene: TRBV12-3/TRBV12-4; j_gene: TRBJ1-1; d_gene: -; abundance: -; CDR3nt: TGTGCCAGCAGACCCCAGGGGAACACTGAAGCTTTCTTT; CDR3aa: CASRPQGNTEAFF
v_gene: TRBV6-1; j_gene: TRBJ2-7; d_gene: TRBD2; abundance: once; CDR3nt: TGTGCCAGCAGTGCTAGCGGGGGGTACTACGAGCAGTACTTC; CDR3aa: CASSASGGYYEQYF
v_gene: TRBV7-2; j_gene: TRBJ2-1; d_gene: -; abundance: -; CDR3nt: TGTGCCAGCAGCTTAGAGATCGGCGGTAACTACAATGAGCAGTTCTTC; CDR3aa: CASSLEIGGNYNEQFF
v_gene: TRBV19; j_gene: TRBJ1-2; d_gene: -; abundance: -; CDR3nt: TGTGCCAGTAGACAACAGGGCCTCTATGGCTACACCTTC; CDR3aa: CASRQQGLYGYTF
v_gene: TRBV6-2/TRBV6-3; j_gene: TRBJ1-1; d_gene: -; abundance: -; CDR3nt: TGTGCCAGCAGTACCGACACTGAAGCTTTCTTT; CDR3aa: CASSTDTEAFF
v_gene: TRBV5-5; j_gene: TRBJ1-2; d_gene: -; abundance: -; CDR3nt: TGTGCCAGCAGCTATGAGGGTTGGGGCTACACCTTC; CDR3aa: CASSYEGWGYTF
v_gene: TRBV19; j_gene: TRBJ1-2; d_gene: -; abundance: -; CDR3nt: TGTGCCAGTAGTTTTCAGACAGGCCACTATGGCTACACCTTC; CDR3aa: CASSFQTGHYGYTF
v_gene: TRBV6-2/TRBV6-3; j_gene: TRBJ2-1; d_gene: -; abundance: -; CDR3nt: TGTGCCAGCAGCCAGGTTGGGGCGGGCAATGAGCAGTTCTTC; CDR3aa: CASSQVGAGNEQFF
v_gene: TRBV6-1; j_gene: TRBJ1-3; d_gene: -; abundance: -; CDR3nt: TGTGCCAGCAGCCCCACGGGGCTTGGAAACACCATATATTTT; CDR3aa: CASSPTGLGNTIYF
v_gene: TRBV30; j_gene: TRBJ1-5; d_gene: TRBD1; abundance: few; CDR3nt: TGTGCCTGGAGTCCATTTGGGACAGTCCGCAATCAGCCCCAGCATTTT; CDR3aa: CAWSPFGTVRNQPQHF
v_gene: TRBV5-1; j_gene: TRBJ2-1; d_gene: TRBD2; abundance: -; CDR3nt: TGCGCCAGCAGCTTGGGACTAGCGGTAGGGGCCTACAATGAGCAGTTCTTC; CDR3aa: CASSLGLAVGAYNEQFF